This TCR beta chain comes out of a study of blood T cell repertoires in COVID-19. For the study at large: The samples span acute and convalescent COVID-19 from the United States, Italy and Spain. In each case, the material was cDNA or gDNA derived from T cells, B-cell-depleted T cells, or PBMCs.

The method was immunoSEQ multiplex PCR; TCRdb's version includes in-frame clones alone and lacks a portion of them. The table lists about 250,000 clones, approximately 90% of them singletons. V was shortened by 4 bases and J by 1 base, with 10 bases between the two germline ends. The CDR3 covers 14 residues. In germline, CDR1 is MDHEN, CDR2 SYDVKM. The sequencing input was PBMCs or T cells enriched from blood (not recorded which). The origin of this receptor is a young woman with acute COVID-19. The chain joins TRBV28 to TRBJ1-1; D call uncertain. DNA of the CDR3: TGTGCCAGCAGTTCCGCAGGCAGGAACACTGAAGCTTTCTTT. Translation: CASSSAGRNTEAFF.